Listed below are T cell receptor beta chains from one sample, sequenced in a study of T-cell memory formation after mild COVID-19. TCRdb re-called the 5' RACE reads through MiXCR, storing one row per CDR3 protein. The sample holds roughly 560,000 distinct CDR3 sequences, roughly 20% seen once. The specimen was PBMCs or a T cell subset sorted from them (not recorded which). Receptor source: an adult woman who had mild COVID-19 (a few samples of this study predate the infection). Cell type and time point are not known. The CDR3 runs from the conserved cysteine through the conserved F or W. A D gene is named only where the DNA matches it firmly. The size entry is marked missing in some rows and otherwise reads once, few, many or a size class.

V	D	size	J	CDR3	DNA
TRBV12-3/TRBV12-4	-	-	TRBJ1-1	CASRVGWNTEAFF	TGTGCCAGCAGGGTAGGTTGGAACACTGAAGCTTTCTTT
TRBV30	-	-	TRBJ2-1	CAWSIGIGKNEQFF	TGTGCCTGGAGTATTGGGATTGGTAAAAATGAGCAGTTCTTC
TRBV4-1	TRBD1	-	TRBJ2-1	CASSQPGGQGYYNEQFF	TGCGCCAGCAGCCAACCCGGCGGACAGGGGTACTACAATGAGCAGTTCTTC
TRBV24-1	-	-	TRBJ2-3	CATNPDSATDTQYF	TGTGCCACCAATCCGGACAGTGCCACAGATACGCAGTATTTT
TRBV5-1	-	-	TRBJ1-5	CASSSDGGGSQPQHF	TGCGCCAGCAGCTCCGACGGGGGTGGGAGTCAGCCCCAGCATTTT
TRBV7-6	-	few	TRBJ1-6	CASSPTANSPLHF	TGTGCCAGCAGCCCGACAGCAAATTCACCCCTCCACTTT
TRBV20-1	-	few	TRBJ1-1	CSARPNTEAFF	TGCAGTGCTAGGCCTAACACTGAAGCTTTCTTT
TRBV6-5	-	few	TRBJ1-1	CASSSGYPGWAFF	TGTGCCAGCAGTTCAGGGTATCCCGGGTGGGCTTTCTTT
TRBV18	TRBD1	-	TRBJ1-2	CASSPGTGRSSYGYTF	TGTGCCAGCTCACCCGGGACAGGGCGATCGTCCTATGGCTACACCTTC
TRBV6-5	-	-	TRBJ2-2	CASSPTGYGTGELFF	TGTGCCAGCAGTCCCACAGGGTATGGCACCGGGGAGCTGTTTTTT
TRBV11-2	-	few	TRBJ1-2	CASSLGYNGYTF	TGTGCCAGCAGCTTAGGATACAACGGCTACACCTTC
TRBV5-1	-	few	TRBJ2-2	CASSLDFSGAFGELFF	TGCGCCAGCAGCTTGGATTTTTCGGGGGCCTTCGGGGAGCTGTTTTTT
TRBV12-3/TRBV12-4	-	few	TRBJ2-3	CASSLSAVADTQYF	TGTGCCAGCAGTTTATCGGCAGTGGCAGATACGCAGTATTTT
TRBV7-3	TRBD1	-	TRBJ2-5	CASSYRQGQQQETQYF	TGTGCCAGCAGCTATCGACAGGGCCAGCAACAAGAGACCCAGTACTTC
TRBV13	-	few	TRBJ2-7	CASSSDSNSYEQYF	TGTGCCAGCAGCTCCGACAGCAACTCCTACGAGCAGTACTTC
TRBV5-1	-	few	TRBJ2-1	CASSPKPAPGNLSDEQFF	TGCGCCAGCAGCCCCAAGCCGGCCCCGGGAAACCTTAGCGATGAGCAGTTCTTC
TRBV28	-	few	TRBJ1-2	CASGDPDGPNYGYTF	TGTGCCAGCGGCGACCCGGACGGGCCTAACTATGGCTACACCTTC
TRBV11-2	-	few	TRBJ2-3	CASSSDPPGTDTQYF	TGTGCCAGCAGCTCGGACCCGCCGGGCACAGATACGCAGTATTTT
TRBV7-2	TRBD1	-	TRBJ1-3	CASSLKAGGRNTIYF	TGTGCCAGCAGCTTGAAGGCAGGGGGCAGAAACACCATATATTTT
TRBV12-3/TRBV12-4	-	few	TRBJ2-3	CASSPPSADTQYF	TGTGCCAGCAGCCCCCCTAGCGCAGATACGCAGTATTTT
TRBV30	-	-	TRBJ2-5	CAWSGQLETQYF	TGTGCCTGGAGTGGTCAGTTGGAGACCCAGTACTTC
TRBV5-1	-	few	TRBJ1-3	CASSLDFADTIYF	TGCGCCAGCAGCTTGGATTTCGCGGACACCATATATTTT
TRBV7-9	-	many	TRBJ2-7	CASSASSYEQYF	TGTGCCAGCAGTGCCAGTTCCTACGAGCAGTACTTC
TRBV7-9	TRBD1	-	TRBJ2-3	CASSHDRGTRRDTQYF	TGTGCCAGCAGCCACGACAGGGGCACGCGAAGAGATACGCAGTATTTT
TRBV11-2	-	-	TRBJ2-7	CASSATVGSYEQYF	TGTGCCAGCAGCGCCACTGTGGGCTCCTACGAGCAGTACTTC
TRBV10-3	TRBD2	-	TRBJ2-7	CAISAGTSGSYEQYF	TGTGCCATCAGTGCCGGGACTAGCGGAAGTTACGAGCAGTACTTC
TRBV7-8	TRBD2	many	TRBJ2-3	CASSPLLAAGLTDTQYF	TGTGCCAGCAGCCCCCTACTAGCGGCTGGACTCACAGATACGCAGTATTTT
TRBV6-1	TRBD1	few	TRBJ1-1	CATRGQGVDEAFF	TGTGCCACTAGGGGACAGGGGGTTGATGAAGCTTTCTTT
TRBV24-1	-	few	TRBJ2-5	CATSEAGAGAGTQYF	TGTGCCACCAGTGAGGCAGGGGCAGGAGCTGGGACCCAGTACTTC
TRBV9	-	few	TRBJ1-2	CASSVGGQEFNYGYTF	TGTGCCAGCAGCGTAGGAGGGCAGGAATTTAACTATGGCTACACCTTC
TRBV7-8	TRBD1	few	TRBJ1-1	CASGGLDRGYTEAFF	TGTGCCAGCGGAGGTCTGGACAGGGGCTACACTGAAGCTTTCTTT
TRBV5-8	TRBD1	-	TRBJ1-4	CASSRGQNNEKLFF	TGTGCCAGCAGCCGGGGACAGAATAATGAAAAACTGTTTTTT
TRBV5-4	TRBD1	few	TRBJ1-4	CASSPGGRGLNNEKLFF	TGTGCCAGCAGCCCTGGAGGCAGGGGGCTGAATAATGAAAAACTGTTTTTT
TRBV28	TRBD1	-	TRBJ1-5	CASSFGGQGADQPQHF	TGTGCCAGCAGTTTTGGGGGACAGGGGGCTGATCAGCCCCAGCATTTT
TRBV6-1	-	-	TRBJ1-5	CALGGTWVESNQPQHF	TGTGCCCTGGGGGGGACGTGGGTCGAATCCAATCAGCCCCAGCATTTT
TRBV7-2	TRBD1	few	TRBJ1-3	CASSSKTGEAGNTIYF	TGTGCCAGCAGCTCAAAAACAGGGGAGGCTGGAAACACCATATATTTT
TRBV30	-	few	TRBJ2-6	CAWSGRSDHAAGANVLTF	TGTGCCTGGAGCGGGCGGTCGGACCACGCAGCTGGGGCCAACGTCCTGACTTTC
TRBV6-5	TRBD2	few	TRBJ2-1	CASSYEAGDEQFF	TGTGCCAGCAGTTACGAGGCGGGGGATGAGCAGTTCTTC
TRBV7-8	TRBD1	-	TRBJ2-1	CASSSNTGTGDNEQFF	TGTGCCAGCAGCTCGAACACCGGGACAGGGGACAATGAGCAGTTCTTC
TRBV4-2	TRBD2	-	TRBJ2-1	CASSQVQRGTSVDNEQFF	TGTGCCAGCAGCCAAGTCCAACGCGGGACTAGCGTAGACAATGAGCAGTTCTTC
TRBV5-1	-	few	TRBJ2-1	CASREGEIPYNEQFF	TGCGCCAGCAGGGAAGGCGAAATCCCCTACAATGAGCAGTTCTTC
TRBV4-3	-	many	TRBJ1-2	CASSQELEANYGYTF	TGCGCCAGCAGCCAAGAGTTAGAAGCTAACTATGGCTACACCTTC
TRBV18	-	-	TRBJ1-4	CASSTTRSTNEKLFF	TGTGCCAGCTCAACCACGAGATCAACTAATGAAAAACTGTTTTTT
TRBV4-1	-	few	TRBJ1-2	CASSQPSRDYGYTF	TGCGCCAGCAGCCAGCCCAGTAGGGACTATGGCTACACCTTC
TRBV6-6	TRBD2	-	TRBJ2-7	CASSPTSGTPYEQYF	TGTGCCAGCAGTCCGACTAGCGGGACACCCTACGAGCAGTACTTC
TRBV3-1	TRBD2	few	TRBJ2-5	CASRGTSGGAKETQYF	TGTGCCAGCAGAGGGACTAGCGGGGGGGCAAAAGAGACCCAGTACTTC
TRBV7-3	TRBD2	once	TRBJ2-1	CASSFSGGSNEQLF	TGTGCCAGCAGCTTTAGCGGGGGGTCGAATGAGCAGTTATTC
TRBV7-3	TRBD2	many	TRBJ2-1	CASSSMTSGGADEQFF	TGTGCCAGCAGCTCGATGACTAGCGGGGGGGCTGATGAGCAGTTCTTC
TRBV6-5	TRBD2	few	TRBJ2-1	CASSTSGVYNEQFF	TGTGCCAGCAGCACTAGCGGGGTATACAATGAGCAGTTCTTC
TRBV15	TRBD1	many	TRBJ2-5	CATSRTTGGLETQYF	TGTGCCACCAGCAGAACTACAGGGGGCTTAGAGACCCAGTACTTC
TRBV4-1	-	-	TRBJ2-7	CASSHMGGISYEQYF	TGCGCCAGCAGCCATATGGGGGGCATCTCCTACGAGCAGTACTTC
TRBV14	-	few	TRBJ1-1	CASSQGTGHYTEAFF	TGTGCCAGCAGCCAAGGGACCGGACATTACACTGAAGCTTTCTTT
TRBV20-1	-	once	TRBJ2-4	CSARPPRGAQNIQYF	TGCAGTGCTAGACCCCCTCGGGGGGCCCAAAACATTCAGTACTTC
TRBV4-3	TRBD2	few	TRBJ2-5	CASSYRDFRLAGYETQYF	TGCGCCAGCAGCTACCGGGACTTCAGACTAGCGGGATATGAGACCCAGTACTTC
TRBV9	TRBD2	-	TRBJ2-1	CASSVVETSVYNEQFF	TGTGCCAGCAGCGTAGTTGAGACTAGCGTTTACAATGAGCAGTTCTTC